This TCR beta chain was sequenced for a study of human T cells and chemical hapten exposure. Overall study findings and caveats: In comparison with controls, expanded TCRs gave rise to a significantly larger number of large CDR3 similarity clusters.

Time point in this sample: pre-sensitization, week 0. Treatment given: therapeutic diphenylcyclopropenone sensitization with weekly scalp DPC. CDR3 length equals 15 residues. The V gene's germline CDR1 is SGHRS and CDR2 YFSETQ. V dropped 3 bases and J dropped 7 bases, with 20 bases sitting between them. TCRdb passed the RACE reads through MiXCR, listing each CDR3 protein once. The repertoire holds around 260,000 distinct CDR3 sequences, 7.5% to 10% seen once, with 2% to 2.5% in the top ten. This clonotype was counted ten times or more. The antigen is unknown. This chain uses TRBV5-1 with TRBJ2-7, with a tentative D call TRBD2 (6 bases). The receptor's source is a woman aged 35 to 49 with alopecia areata. Some clones in this sample may be carry-over from other donors' samples. Sample: whole blood, taken in connection with sensitization to the hapten diphenylcyclopropenone (DPC). The CDR3 sequence: CASSSQGLQSGEQYF. DNA for the CDR3: TGCGCCAGCAGCTCCCAAGGACTACAAAGTGGGGAGCAGTACTTC.